One and the same sample provided the 20 T cell receptor beta chains below, sequenced in a study of PD-1 blockade in classical Hodgkin lymphoma. Profiled with immunoSEQ multiplex PCR; TCRdb holds only in-frame clones, not every one. Altogether approximately 98,000 clones are present, approximately 90% being singletons, with the ten largest covering nearly 20%. Brentuximab vedotin exposure varied among the patients, all of whom had relapsed after autologous stem cell transplantation. The source material was peripheral blood mononuclear cells (PBMCs), sampled before the second cycle of nivolumab. These receptors all come from a human donor with classical Hodgkin lymphoma.

The table lists this clone with a count of one. The J gene is TRBJ1-2, the V gene TRBV21-1; no DNA check was done on the table's D call, TRBD1. TRBV21-1 is tagged as a pseudogene. CDR3 length: 11 amino acids. CDR3 loop: CASGTGYGYTF. In DNA form, the CDR3 reads TGTGCCAGCGGGACAGGGTATGGCTACACCTTC.

J is TRBJ2-7 and V is TRBV18; 8 bases agree with TRBD1. The germline V gene has CDR1 KGHSH and CDR2 LQKENI. The V and J ends lost 3 bases and 0 bases, in that order; junction bases with no gene match: 10. The CDR3 runs to 17 residues. The CDR3 loop is CASSPSEGQGFSYEQYF. As DNA, the CDR3 is TGTGCCAGCTCACCCAGCGAAGGACAGGGATTCTCCTACGAGCAGTACTTC.

The CDR3: CASSLSSGRGITEAFF. The CDR3 DNA reads as TGTGCCAGCAGCCTTAGTAGCGGCAGAGGGATTACTGAAGCTTTCTTT. The chain employs TRBV16 and TRBJ1-1; D gene unclear. Per the germline V gene, CDR1 is KGHSY and CDR2 is FQNENV. V lost 4 bases, J lost 5 bases, and 20 bases lay in between. This CDR3 contains 16 residues. The full variable domain, rest sourced from reference TRBV16 and TRBJ1-1, is GEEVAQTPKHLVRGEGQKAKLYCAPIKGHSYVFWYQQVLKNEFKFLISFQNENVFDETGMPKERFSAKCLPNSPCSLEIQATKLEDSAVYFCASSLSSGRGITEAFFGQGTRLTVV.

The chain employs TRBV19 and TRBJ2-5, with a weak D call TRBD2 (5 bases). The V end was cut by 2 bases, the J end by 4 bases, with 8 bases between. This CDR3 has 13 residues. Germline CDR1 and CDR2: LNHDA and SQIVND (reference sequence). This CDR3 is CASSIRGGETQYF. CDR3 sequence (DNA): TGTGCCAGTAGTATACGGGGTGGAGAGACCCAGTACTTC.

J is TRBJ2-7 and V is TRBV5-6, with 9 bases identical to TRBD2. Trimming removed 2 bases from V and 0 bases from J; junction bases left unmatched: 9. Germline lookup yields CDR1 SGHDT and CDR2 YYEEEE. The CDR3 runs 17 residues. The CDR3 bases are TGTGCCAGCAGCTTCCATACCCGACTAGCGGCCTCCTACGAGCAGTACTTC. It translates to CASSFHTRLAASYEQYF. Full variable domain (missing parts from reference TRBV5-6 and TRBJ2-7): DAGVTQSPTHLIKTRGQQVTLRCSPKSGHDTVSWYQQALGQGPQFIFQYYEEEERQRGNFPDRFSGHQFPNYSSELNVNALLLGDSALYLCASSFHTRLAASYEQYFGPGTRLTVT.

V and J are TRBV6-6 and TRBJ2-5, with 10 bases fitting TRBD1. Germline CDR1 is MNHNY and CDR2 is SVGAGI (reference sequence). With V trimmed by 6 bases and J by 5 bases, 9 bases remained unmatched. This CDR3 region has 15 residues. The CDR3 is CASRSRQGARETQYF. The CDR3 DNA reads as TGTGCCAGCAGATCTCGACAGGGGGCGCGGGAGACCCAGTACTTC.

CDR3 residues: CASGGGRINTGELFF. The CDR3, as DNA: TGTGCCAGCGGGGGCGGCAGAATAAACACCGGGGAGCTGTTTTTT. The chain is built from TRBV6-5 and TRBJ2-2; weak D call: TRBD1 (6 bases). Trimming took off 8 bases at V and 2 bases at J, with 15 bases between the two ends. The CDR3 contains 15 residues. Germline CDR1 and CDR2: MNHEY and SVGAGI.

The CDR3 reads CASSLSHNTEAFF. CDR3 bases: TGTGCCAGCAGCTTGAGTCATAACACTGAAGCTTTCTTT. The chain links TRBV5-4 to TRBJ1-1; D is unclear. The CDR3 covers 13 residues. V was pared by 1 base and J by 2 bases, with 6 bases between. Germline V CDR1 and CDR2: SGHNT, YYREEE (reference sequence).

V and J are TRBV7-2 and TRBJ2-5, with D perhaps being TRBD1 or TRBD2 (5 bases each). The CDR3 runs to 16 residues. Germline V gene lookup returns CDR1 SGHTA and CDR2 FQGNSA. The ends were cut back, 4 bases at V and 5 bases at J, with 20 bases in the middle. CDR3 region: CASSSSVGTHLETQYF. The CDR3 coding sequence is TGTGCCAGCAGCTCATCGGTCGGGACCCACCTCGAGACCCAGTACTTC. Based on the CDR3 plus reference TRBV7-2 and TRBJ2-5, the full variable domain is GAGVSQSPSNKVTEKGKDVELRCDPISGHTALYWYRQSLGQGLEFLIYFQGNSAPDKSGLPSDRFSAERTGGSVSTLTIQRTQQEDSAVYLCASSSSVGTHLETQYFGPGTRLLVL.

The gene calls are TRBV19 and TRBJ1-5; no definite D call. V gave up 5 bases and J gave up 5 bases, with 7 bases separating them. The CDR3 consists of 12 residues. Per germline, CDR1 LNHDA and CDR2 SQIVND (reference sequence). The CDR3: CASSPVYQPQHF. Here the CDR3 DNA reads TGTGCCAGTAGTCCGGTTTATCAGCCCCAGCATTTT. The full variable domain, in which reference TRBV19 and TRBJ1-5 provide the parts outside the CDR3, is DGGITQSPKYLFRKEGQNVTLSCEQNLNHDAMYWYRQDPGQGLRLIYYSQIVNDFQKGDIAEGYSVSREKKESFPLTVTSAQKNPTAFYLCASSPVYQPQHFGDGTRLSIL.

The CDR3 nucleotides are TGTGCCAGCAAGCTAGACCCGGGGAGGGGAAACACCATATATTTT. Translating it yields CASKLDPGRGNTIYF. The chain employs TRBV27 and TRBJ1-3, with D uncertain. V was shortened by 7 bases and J by 4 bases, with 17 bases between the two germline ends. CDR3 length equals 15 residues. CDR1 is MNHEY, CDR2 SMNVEV, per germline (reference sequence).

This clone was recorded a few times. The chain couples TRBV19 to TRBJ2-7; 7 bases agree with TRBD2. V was clipped by 4 bases and J by 1 base; unmatched bases: 4. The CDR3 totals 14 residues. Germline loops: CDR1 LNHDA, CDR2 SQIVND (reference sequence). The CDR3 region has the DNA TGTGCCAGTAGTACGGGACTATTTTCCTACGAGCAGTACTTC. It encodes CASSTGLFSYEQYF.

This clone was observed a single time. The V gene is TRBV10-1, the J gene TRBJ2-2; D remains unclear. Trimming pared 4 bases from V and 7 bases from J, leaving 13 bases between. CDR3 length: 14 amino acids. Germline V gene data show CDR1 as WNHNN and CDR2 as SYGVQD (reference sequence). CDR3 sequence reads: CASSAQAWGGELFF. CDR3 coding DNA: TGCGCCAGCAGTGCGCAGGCCTGGGGCGGGGAGCTGTTTTTT.

CDR3: CASSQVGGSGGYTF. The CDR3, as DNA: TGCGCCAGCAGCCAAGTTGGAGGGAGTGGTGGCTACACCTTC. J is TRBJ1-2 and V is TRBV4-1, with no clear D. Trimming took 1 base from V and 7 from J, leaving 13 bases between them. The CDR3 is 14 residues long. Germline-derived CDR1 and CDR2 are MGHRA and YSYEKL.

The chain employs TRBV6-5 and TRBJ1-1; tentative D call: TRBD1 (5 bases). Per germline, CDR1 MNHEY and CDR2 SVGAGI. Trimming stripped 6 bases from V and 4 bases from J, with 15 bases between. This CDR3 is built from 14 residues. CDR3 nucleotides: TGTGCCAGCAGCCGTGGTTCGGGGGTCACTGAAGCTTTCTTT. This encodes CASSRGSGVTEAFF.

The V call is TRBV19, the J call TRBJ2-1; 8 bases fit TRBD1. The CDR3 contains 15 residues. Germline CDR1 reads LNHDA; CDR2 reads SQIVND (reference sequence). V was pared by 5 bases and J by 5 bases, with 8 bases of the junction left unmatched. This CDR3 is CASSVPGGWNNEQFF. Written as DNA, the CDR3 is TGTGCCAGTAGTGTCCCAGGGGGCTGGAACAATGAGCAGTTCTTC. The full variable domain, its missing parts supplied by reference TRBV19 and TRBJ2-1, is DGGITQSPKYLFRKEGQNVTLSCEQNLNHDAMYWYRQDPGQGLRLIYYSQIVNDFQKGDIAEGYSVSREKKESFPLTVTSAQKNPTAFYLCASSVPGGWNNEQFFGPGTRLTVL.

This clone was seen more than once but under ten times. This CDR3 reads CASSLRGASQPQHF. DNA of the CDR3: TGTGCCAGCAGTTTGCGGGGGGCTAGTCAGCCCCAGCATTTT. The chain joins TRBV28 to TRBJ1-5; D is perhaps TRBD1 (6 bases). The CDR3 covers 14 residues. V lost 3 bases to trimming and J lost 6 bases, with 12 bases between them. Germline values: CDR1 MDHEN, CDR2 SYDVKM.

In its sample, this clone was seen once. This chain connects TRBV2 to TRBJ2-3; 7 bases are shared with TRBD2. After removal of 2 bases from V and 0 bases from J, the junction contained 5 bases not matched to a gene. This CDR3 region has 16 residues. CDR1 and CDR2 (germline): SNHLY, FYNNEI. The CDR3 sequence: CASSENGRISTDTQYF. In nucleotides, the CDR3 is TGTGCCAGCAGTGAAAACGGGAGGATTAGCACAGATACGCAGTATTTT.

The V call is TRBV6-1, the J call TRBJ2-1; 7 bases map to TRBD2. The CDR3 runs 15 residues. Germline V lookup: CDR1 MNHNS, CDR2 SASEGT. Trimming removed 8 bases from V and 7 bases from J; junction bases left unmatched: 14. CDR3 bases: TGTGCCAGCCCCCCTCCGTACGGCGGGAGTAATGAGCAGTTCTTC. Its translation: CASPPPYGGSNEQFF.

This rearrangement joins TRBV19 to TRBJ2-7, with 8 nucleotides matching TRBD2. Trimming at V came to 4 bases and at J to 3 bases, leaving 5 bases not matched to a gene. Germline CDR1 is LNHDA and CDR2 is SQIVND (reference sequence). The CDR3 totals 14 residues. The CDR3 DNA sequence: TGTGCCAGTAGTAAACTAGCGGAAGGCTACGAGCAGTACTTC. As protein: CASSKLAEGYEQYF.